The 30 T cell receptor beta chains given below trace back to one sample, sequenced in a study of blood T cells in healthy people across ages. Through a sample-barcoded 5' primer and a J-beta primer mix, a second PCR was run for 7 to 11 cycles. TCRdb independently ran MiXCR on the 5' RACE reads; one entry per CDR3 protein. Among over a million distinct CDR3 sequences, approximately 60% were seen once, and the ten largest hold 5% to 7%. The sample was blood. The receptor source for this set is a man younger than 35 in good health.

This clonotype was seen a few times. The V and J genes are TRBV4-1 and TRBJ2-1; no firm D call. This CDR3 contains 18 residues. V shed 0 bases and J shed 5 bases, with 20 bases lying between them. Germline CDR1 and CDR2: MGHRA and YSYEKL. The CDR3, as DNA: TGCGCCAGCAGCCAAGAATCCGGTGAGGCGCCGTTTAACAATGAGCAGTTCTTC. Its translation: CASSQESGEAPFNNEQFF.

This chain links TRBV29-1 with TRBJ2-3; D may be TRBD1 or TRBD2 (5 bases each). This CDR3 contains 14 residues. Per the germline V gene, CDR1 is SQVTM and CDR2 is ANQGSEA. Trimming removed 2 bases from V and 4 bases from J, with 13 bases in between. The CDR3 sequence is CSVEPSWGPDTQYF. The CDR3 coding sequence is TGCAGCGTTGAACCCTCTTGGGGACCAGATACGCAGTATTTT.

The chain uses TRBV29-1 and TRBJ1-1; the D is unclear. CDR1 is SQVTM, CDR2 ANQGSEA, per germline. Trimming left V 6 bases short and J 0 bases short, with 8 bases between. The CDR3 contains 12 residues. Written as DNA, the CDR3 is TGCAGCGTCAACATCTTGAACACTGAAGCTTTCTTT. It translates to CSVNILNTEAFF.

This clonotype was found a few times. The V and J genes are TRBV4-1 and TRBJ2-1; D is uncertain. This CDR3 has 16 amino acids. Trimming stripped 0 bases from V and 0 bases from J, with 9 bases between. Looked up from germline, CDR1 is MGHRA and CDR2 is YSYEKL. CDR3 DNA sequence: TGCGCCAGCAGCCAAGATAGCTCGAGCTCCTACAATGAGCAGTTCTTC. The encoded protein is CASSQDSSSSYNEQFF.

This clonotype was counted only a few times. This chain uses TRBV29-1 with TRBJ2-1; 10 bases agree with TRBD2. CDR1 and CDR2 (germline): SQVTM, ANQGSEA. The CDR3 extends over 14 amino acids. V was pared by 3 bases and J by 6 bases, with 5 bases of the junction left unmatched. The CDR3 sequence is CSVDASGSGNEQFF. Written as DNA, the CDR3 is TGCAGCGTTGATGCTAGCGGGAGTGGCAATGAGCAGTTCTTC.

The CDR3 DNA follows: TGCGCCAGCAGCGCGAGTTTACTAGCGGGGGGAAACAATGAGCAGTACTTC. Translation gives CASSASLLAGGNNEQYF. V is TRBV4-1 and J is TRBJ2-1, with 12 positions matching TRBD2. The J call is uncertain, as TRBJ2-7 better fits the DNA end. CDR3 length: 17 residues. In germline, CDR1 is MGHRA, CDR2 YSYEKL.

The genes are TRBV29-1 and TRBJ1-4; D gene unclear. Germline-derived CDR1 and CDR2 are SQVTM and ANQGSEA. V lost 5 bases and J 4 bases, leaving 11 bases between the germline ends. The CDR3 runs 13 residues. The CDR3 sequence: CSVQGRFNEKLFF. The CDR3 DNA reads as TGCAGCGTTCAAGGGCGCTTTAATGAAAAACTGTTTTTT.

The chain has TRBV14 and TRBJ2-1; 7 positions agree with TRBD2. Per the germline V gene, CDR1 is SGHDN and CDR2 is FVKESK. After removal of 0 bases from V and 3 bases from J, the junction contained 14 bases not matched to a gene. The CDR3 runs to 19 residues. DNA for the CDR3: TGTGCCAGCAGCCAAGAGGTCGGGGGAGGGATCCTCGTCTACAATGAGCAGTTCTTC. Translated: CASSQEVGGGILVYNEQFF.

The chain has TRBV9 and TRBJ1-1, with 8 positions matching TRBD1. With V trimmed by 0 bases and J by 1 base, 2 bases remained unmatched. Germline V gene data show CDR1 as SGDLS and CDR2 as YYNGEE. CDR3 length: 15 amino acids. This chain's CDR3 is CASSVEDRGNTEAFF. The CDR3 DNA follows: TGTGCCAGCAGCGTAGAAGACAGGGGGAACACTGAAGCTTTCTTT.

This clonotype was seen more than once but under ten times. This chain links TRBV29-1 with TRBJ2-7, with no clear D. CDR1 is SQVTM, CDR2 ANQGSEA, per germline. The V end lost 4 bases, the J end lost 2 bases, and 9 bases lay between the germline ends. The CDR3 loop spans 12 amino acids. Here the CDR3 DNA reads TGCAGCGTTGCCCGCGAGACCTACGAGCAGTACTTC. It encodes CSVARETYEQYF.

This chain connects TRBV6-1 to TRBJ2-1, with D possibly matching TRBD2 (7 bases). With 3 bases removed from V and 7 bases from J, the gap between germline ends came to 22 bases. Germline lookup yields CDR1 MNHNS and CDR2 SASEGT. The CDR3 has 17 residues. This CDR3 reads CASSERSGTKGVNEQFF. The DNA of the CDR3 is TGTGCCAGCAGTGAGCGCTCCGGGACTAAGGGGGTTAATGAGCAGTTCTTC.

This clonotype showed up just a few times. The CDR3 sequence is CASKGGSAYEQYF. CDR3 in DNA: TGCGCCAGCAAGGGGGGAAGCGCCTACGAGCAGTACTTC. The V call is TRBV5-1, the J call TRBJ2-7; either TRBD1 or TRBD2 may supply D (6 bases each). Trimming pared 6 bases from V and 2 bases from J, leaving 12 bases between. The CDR3 contains 13 residues. In germline, CDR1 is SGHRS, CDR2 YFSETQ.

This clonotype has more than one count but fewer than ten. J is TRBJ1-1 and V is TRBV14, with D hard to call. Germline lookup yields CDR1 SGHDN and CDR2 FVKESK. The CDR3 sequence is 15 residues long. V gave up 3 bases and J gave up 0 bases, with 11 bases separating them. The CDR3 spells CASSQYASLNTEAFF. The CDR3 region has the DNA TGTGCCAGCAGCCAGTACGCTAGCTTGAACACTGAAGCTTTCTTT.

This clonotype has just one count. This chain uses TRBV20-1 with TRBJ1-6, with TRBD1 matching over 7 bases. The CDR3 has 14 amino acids. V shed 1 base and J 5 bases; nucleotides not matched to a gene: 2. CDR1 DFQATT and CDR2 SNEGSKA come from the germline V gene (reference sequence). Written as DNA, the CDR3 is TGCAGTGCTAGAGTAGGACAGGATAATTCACCCCTCCACTTT. Its protein product is CSARVGQDNSPLHF.

This clonotype was detected only a few times. This chain links TRBV5-1 with TRBJ2-7; D is ambiguous. This CDR3 region has 18 residues. The ends were cut back, 4 bases at V and 2 bases at J, with 25 bases in the middle. The germline V gene has CDR1 SGHRS and CDR2 YFSETQ. The CDR3 DNA is TGCGCCAGCAGCCCTGATGGGTATTCGGCAGGCCGGACCTACGAGCAGTACTTC. Its translation is CASSPDGYSAGRTYEQYF.

The chain carries TRBV20-1 and TRBJ1-5; D unclear. The CDR3 has 13 amino acids. Germline-derived CDR1 and CDR2 are DFQATT and SNEGSKA (reference sequence). The V end was cut by 3 bases, the J end by 6 bases, with 12 bases between. CDR3 nucleotides: TGCAGTGCTAGTTACAGCGAGCGTCAGCCCCAGCATTTT. As protein: CSASYSERQPQHF.

This clonotype occurred many times. The V call is TRBV4-1, the J call TRBJ2-7, with TRBD2 as a possible D gene (6 bases). The V gene lost 1 base and the J gene lost 3 bases, with 10 bases spanning the gap. Germline CDR1 MGHRA, CDR2 YSYEKL. The CDR3 covers 14 residues. Here the CDR3 reads CASSQVGGDYEQYF. In DNA, the CDR3 is TGCGCCAGCAGCCAAGTTGGCGGGGACTACGAGCAGTACTTC.

In this sample, this clonotype turned up once. The CDR3 DNA follows: TGCAGTGCTAGGAATGACAGATACAATGAGCAGTACTTC. Residues: CSARNDRYNEQYF. J is TRBJ2-1 and V is TRBV20-1; D might be TRBD1 (5 bases). The DNA end is more similar to TRBJ2-7, so the J call may be wrong. The germline CDR1 and CDR2 sequences are DFQATT and SNEGSKA (reference sequence). The CDR3 is 13 amino acids.

This rearrangement joins TRBV6-5 to TRBJ1-4; no definite D call. Germline CDR1 and CDR2: MNHEY and SVGAGI. The CDR3 spans 14 residues. V lost 4 bases and J lost 2, with 8 bases in between. The CDR3 DNA follows: TGTGCCAGCAGTTCGCGGACGACTAATGAAAAACTGTTTTTT. Its protein product is CASSSRTTNEKLFF.

The CDR3 reads CSARDNESARTQYF. The CDR3 nucleotides read TGCAGTGCTAGAGATAACGAGTCAGCACGGACCCAGTACTTC. The V and J genes are TRBV20-1 and TRBJ2-5; the D is unclear. V lost 0 bases to trimming and J lost 7 bases, with 15 bases between them. Germline values: CDR1 DFQATT, CDR2 SNEGSKA (reference sequence). CDR3 length: 14 residues.

The chain combines TRBV28 with TRBJ2-5; D call uncertain. The ends were cut back, 5 bases at V and 2 bases at J, with 12 bases in the middle. This CDR3 comprises 14 residues. Germline CDR1 and CDR2: MDHEN and SYDVKM. This chain's CDR3 is CASSSRLNQETQYF. Written as DNA, the CDR3 is TGTGCCAGCAGTAGCCGACTGAATCAAGAGACCCAGTACTTC.

The chain combines TRBV27 with TRBJ2-3; 11 nucleotides line up with TRBD2. Losses at the gene ends were 2 bases for V and 6 bases for J; bases not matched to a gene: 7. This CDR3 contains 16 residues. The V gene's germline CDR1 is MNHEY and CDR2 SMNVEV (reference sequence). The CDR3 nucleotides are TGTGCCAGCAGTTTAACTAGCGGGAGATTTCGGGATACGCAGTATTTT. Protein product: CASSLTSGRFRDTQYF.

The V gene is TRBV3-1, the J gene TRBJ2-1; D not resolved. The CDR3 totals 14 residues. Germline V lookup: CDR1 LGHDT, CDR2 YNNKEL (reference sequence). Between the trimmed V and J ends, which lost 1 base and 7 bases, there was a span of 11 bases. CDR3 sequence: CASSQVEVVNEQFF. CDR3 bases: TGTGCCAGCAGCCAAGTAGAAGTCGTGAATGAGCAGTTCTTC.

The V gene is TRBV7-9, the J gene TRBJ2-7; D might be TRBD1 (5 bases). The DNA end favors TRBJ2-5, so the J call may be wrong. The CDR3 runs 13 residues. Germline V gives CDR1 SEHNR, CDR2 FQNEAQ (reference sequence). Written as DNA, the CDR3 is TGTGCCAGCAGCTTAGGGGGCGCCGGGACCCAGTACTTC. Protein product: CASSLGGAGTQYF.

Only a few counts were recorded for this clonotype. The chain carries TRBV29-1 and TRBJ1-1; D gene uncertain. The germline V gene has CDR1 SQVTM and CDR2 ANQGSEA. Trimming shortened V by 8 bases and J by 0 bases, and 13 bases separated the two germline ends. This CDR3 has 13 residues. CDR3 protein: CSSRGRMNTEAFF. The CDR3 region has the DNA TGCAGCTCAAGAGGGAGGATGAACACTGAAGCTTTCTTT.

The chain couples TRBV6-5 to TRBJ2-2; tentative D call: TRBD1 (5 bases). There are 14 residues in the CDR3. The germline V gene has CDR1 MNHEY and CDR2 SVGAGI. With 6 bases removed from V and 3 bases from J, the gap between germline ends came to 11 bases. The CDR3 DNA sequence: TGTGCCAGCAGGCAGGGCGGTGACACCGGGGAGCTGTTTTTT. Translated: CASRQGGDTGELFF.

V and J are TRBV5-5 and TRBJ1-4, with 11 positions matching TRBD1. Losses at the gene ends were 4 bases for V and 6 bases for J; bases not matched to a gene: 2. The germline CDR1 and CDR2 sequences are SGHKS and YYEKEE (reference sequence). The CDR3 sequence is 14 residues long. CDR3 sequence (DNA): TGTGCCAGCAGCGGGACAGGGGGGGATGAAAAACTGTTTTTT. Its protein product is CASSGTGGDEKLFF.

V and J are TRBV2 and TRBJ2-5, with TRBD2 identical over 7 bases. CDR1 is SNHLY and CDR2 is FYNNEI in the germline V gene. V lost 8 bases and J lost 4; bases outside the gene matches: 13. This CDR3 region has 15 residues. DNA of the CDR3: TGTGCCAGCTGGTCCGGGAGGCCACCGGGAGAGACCCAGTACTTC. Translating gives CASWSGRPPGETQYF.

The genes are TRBV27 and TRBJ2-1, with 14 bases fitting TRBD2. Germline CDR1 and CDR2: MNHEY and SMNVEV (reference sequence). Losses at the gene ends were 4 bases for V and 10 bases for J; bases not matched to a gene: 6. This CDR3 has 15 residues. DNA for the CDR3: TGTGCCAGCAGTTATGGGACTAGCGGGAGAAGAGAGCAGTTCTTC. This sequence encodes CASSYGTSGRREQFF.

The chain is built from TRBV20-1 and TRBJ2-5; D call uncertain. CDR3 length equals 14 residues. Germline loops: CDR1 DFQATT, CDR2 SNEGSKA (reference sequence). V shed 0 bases and J shed 5 bases, with 13 bases lying between them. The CDR3 DNA reads TGCAGTGCTAGAGATCGGGCCGGGTGGGAGACCCAGTACTTC. Translating gives CSARDRAGWETQYF.